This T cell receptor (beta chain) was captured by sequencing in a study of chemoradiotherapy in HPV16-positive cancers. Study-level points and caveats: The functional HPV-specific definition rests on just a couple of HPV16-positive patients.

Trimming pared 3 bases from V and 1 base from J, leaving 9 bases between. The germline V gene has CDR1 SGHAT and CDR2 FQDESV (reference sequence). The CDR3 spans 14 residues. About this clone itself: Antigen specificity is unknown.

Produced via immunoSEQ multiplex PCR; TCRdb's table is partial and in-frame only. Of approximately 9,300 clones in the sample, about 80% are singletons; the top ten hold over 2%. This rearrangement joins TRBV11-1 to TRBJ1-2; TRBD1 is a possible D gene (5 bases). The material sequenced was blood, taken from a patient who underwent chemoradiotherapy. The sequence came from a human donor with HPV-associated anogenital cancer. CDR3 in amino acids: CASSFGTDNYGYTF. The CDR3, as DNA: TGTGCCAGCAGCTTTGGGACGGATAACTATGGCTACACCTTC. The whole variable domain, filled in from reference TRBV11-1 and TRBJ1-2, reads EAEVAQSPRYKITEKSQAVAFWCDPISGHATLYWYRQILGQGPELLVQFQDESVVDDSQLPKDRFSAERLKGVDSTLKIQPAELGDSAMYLCASSFGTDNYGYTFGSGTRLTVV.